Listed below are T cell receptor beta chains from one sample, sequenced in a study of tumor-infiltrating lymphocytes in primary liver carcinoma. From the multiplex PCR reads, TCRdb called clonotypes with MiXCR, one entry per CDR3 protein. This sample has about 320,000 distinct CDR3 sequences, with more than 55% found just once. The sequenced sample was peripheral blood. Receptor source: a woman aged 25 to 39 with primary liver carcinoma and hepatitis B virus infection. CDR3s include the opening cysteine and the closing phenylalanine or tryptophan. Fields, in order: clone size, V gene, D gene, J gene, CDR3 DNA, CDR3 protein. A D gene is named only where the DNA matches it firmly. The size entry is marked missing in some rows and otherwise reads once, few, many or a size class.

>once|TRBV28|.|TRBJ1-5
TGTGCCAGCAGTTTAAGGGGGGGATATAGCAATCAGCCCCAGCATTTT
CASSLRGGYSNQPQHF
>.|TRBV6-6|TRBD2|TRBJ2-7
TGTGCCAGCAGTTACCGGCAAGCGGGAGTTACCTCCCCCCCCGCTTTATACGAGCAGTACTTC
CASSYRQAGVTSPPALYEQYF
>once|TRBV11-2|.|TRBJ2-2
TGTGCCAGCAGCTTAATGGCAGGGGCTGGCGCCGGGGAGCTGTTTTTT
CASSLMAGAGAGELFF
>.|TRBV11-3|.|TRBJ2-1
TGTGCCAGCAGCTTAGTGGATTTCACCTACAACGAGCGGTTCTTC
CASSLVDFTYNERFF
>few|TRBV4-2|.|TRBJ2-3
TGTGCCAGCAGCCAAGAAAGAAGTAGTGGAGATTCGCAGTATTTT
CASSQERSSGDSQYF
>.|TRBV5-4|.|TRBJ2-1
TGTACCAGCAGGACCACTGGAAACAATGAGCAGTTCTTC
CTSRTTGNNEQFF
>many|TRBV12-3/TRBV12-4|TRBD2|TRBJ2-1
TGTGCCAGCTTCACAGCGAGCGGGGGGGGCAATGAGCAGTTCTTC
CASFTASGGGNEQFF
>few|TRBV6-2/TRBV6-3|.|TRBJ1-2
TGTGCCAGCAGCCCCTTTCGGGGGCAAACGTCTATCTACACCTTC
CASSPFRGQTSIYTF
>.|TRBV12-3/TRBV12-4|.|TRBJ1-4
TGTGACAGCAGGTCCTCCGGGACCGGGAGAAAACTGTTTTTT
CDSRSSGTGRKLFF
>many|TRBV12-3/TRBV12-4|.|TRBJ2-1
TGTGCCAGCAGATCGGCCTACGGCCTTAATGAGCAGTTCTTC
CASRSAYGLNEQFF
>.|TRBV11-2|TRBD2|TRBJ2-7
TGTGCCAGCAGCCAAGCGGGAGGGGCCGACAAGCAGTACTTC
CASSQAGGADKQYF
>many|TRBV6-5|TRBD2|TRBJ2-1
TGTGCCAGCAGCTCCGGGACTACCTACAATGAGCAGTTCTTC
CASSSGTTYNEQFF
>many|TRBV5-4|.|TRBJ2-1
TGTGCCAGCAGTAGGGCGGACAATGAGCAGTTCTTC
CASSRADNEQFF
>few|TRBV12-3/TRBV12-4|.|TRBJ2-1
TGTGCCAGCCAAGCTTACAATGAGCAGTTCTTC
CASQAYNEQFF
>few|TRBV30|.|TRBJ1-1
TGTGCCTGGAGCCTCACCTTGAACACTGAAGCTTTCTTT
CAWSLTLNTEAFF
>.|TRBV29-1|.|TRBJ1-1
TGTAGCGTTGGTACGGGTAGGAACACTGAAGCTTTCTTT
CSVGTGRNTEAFF
>few|TRBV5-6|TRBD1|TRBJ2-7
TGTGCCAGCAGCTTCGACCAGGGGGCTTACGAGCAGTACTTC
CASSFDQGAYEQYF
>.|TRBV11-1|TRBD2|TRBJ2-3
TGTACCAGCAGCCATGGGACTAGCGGGAAGGGGAGTACGCAGTATTTT
CTSSHGTSGKGSTQYF
>many|TRBV5-4|TRBD1|TRBJ2-7
TGTGCCAGCAGCCGGGACAGGGGCGTCTACGAGCAGTACTTC
CASSRDRGVYEQYF
>few|TRBV4-1|.|TRBJ2-7
TGCGCCAGCAGCCAAGTCTCGGCAGGGCCCTACGAGCAGTACTTC
CASSQVSAGPYEQYF
>.|TRBV28|TRBD1|TRBJ1-2
TGTGCCACCCTTGACAGGGGCTATGGCTACACCTTC
CATLDRGYGYTF
>.|TRBV20-1|TRBD2|TRBJ2-1
TGCAGTGCTGTTGGGACTAGCGGGAGGATCTCCTACAATGAGCAGTTCTTC
CSAVGTSGRISYNEQFF
>.|TRBV11-2|.|TRBJ2-5
TGTGCCAGTAGCGAGGGGGGTCTCTGGGAGACCCAGTACTTC
CASSEGGLWETQYF
>few|TRBV6-6|.|TRBJ2-5
TGTGCCTGCAGTTACTCGGGGCGAGAGGGCCAGTACTTC
CACSYSGREGQYF
>.|TRBV6-5|TRBD2|TRBJ2-1
TGTGCCAGCAGTTATGGACTAGCGGGAAACAATGGGCAGTTCTTC
CASSYGLAGNNGQFF
>.|TRBV24-1|TRBD1|TRBJ2-3
TGTGCCACCAGTGATGACAATACAGGGGTTGTCGCAGATACGCAGTATTTT
CATSDDNTGVVADTQYF
>once|TRBV11-2|.|TRBJ1-6
TGTACCAGCAGATCAATGGGACAACCGAATTCACCCCTCCCCTTT
CTSRSMGQPNSPLPF
>.|TRBV6-2/TRBV6-3|.|TRBJ1-1
TGTGCCAGCAGTTACGGGAACCTGAACACTGAAGCTTTCTTT
CASSYGNLNTEAFF
>.|TRBV29-1|TRBD2|TRBJ2-1
TGCAGCGTCTCTCGACTAGCGGGATTTCAGGTTGAGCAGTTCTTC
CSVSRLAGFQVEQFF
>.|TRBV13|.|TRBJ2-7
TGTGCCAGCAGCGGAAGAGGACTAGGGGGAGGTGAGCAGTACTTC
CASSGRGLGGGEQYF
>.|TRBV30|.|TRBJ2-7
TGTGCCTGGAGTGTAGAGGGGGGCTACGAGCAGTACTTC
CAWSVEGGYEQYF
>once|TRBV28|.|TRBJ2-7
TGTGCCAGCAGTTTCTCTCAGGTTCTGTACGGGCAGTACTTC
CASSFSQVLYGQYF
>few|TRBV5-4|.|TRBJ1-1
TGTGCCAGCAGCTTGTTTGGTGTCACTGAAGCTTTCTTT
CASSLFGVTEAFF
>few|TRBV6-5|TRBD1|TRBJ1-1
TGTGCCAGCAGTGACAGGGGCCGGGAAGCTTTCTTT
CASSDRGREAFF
>.|TRBV7-8|TRBD1|TRBJ2-7
TGTGCCAGCAGCTCCCCCGGGACAGGGGCTCGGGAGCAGTACTTC
CASSSPGTGAREQYF
>few|TRBV28|TRBD1|TRBJ2-1
TGTGCCAGCAGTTTGGGGACAGGGGAGCAGTTCTTC
CASSLGTGEQFF
>few|TRBV4-1|TRBD1|TRBJ1-2
TGCGCCAGCAGCCAAGACGACAGGGGACACTATGGCTACACCTTC
CASSQDDRGHYGYTF
>many|TRBV29-1|.|TRBJ2-7
TGCAGCGTCGGCTTACAGGGAAATATTCCCTACGAGCAGTACTTC
CSVGLQGNIPYEQYF
>.|TRBV4-1|.|TRBJ2-1
TGCGCCAGCAGCCAAGACAGACTATCGGGGAAAAAAGAGCGGTTCTTC
CASSQDRLSGKKERFF
>.|TRBV11-3|TRBD2|TRBJ2-1
TGTGCCAGCAGCTTAGGCGGGAGGGCTTACAATGGGCAGCTCTTC
CASSLGGRAYNGQLF
>few|TRBV6-1|.|TRBJ2-1
TGTGCCAGCGGTACCGGGACCAATTCCTACAATGAGCAGTTCTTC
CASGTGTNSYNEQFF
>few|TRBV10-3|TRBD2|TRBJ2-1
TGTGCCATCAGTCCCGCTAGCGGAGGGAACTACAATGAGCAGTTCTTC
CAISPASGGNYNEQFF
>.|TRBV7-9|.|TRBJ2-3
TGTGCCAGCAGCCAGGACACAAGCACAGATACGCAGTATTTT
CASSQDTSTDTQYF
>many|TRBV12-3/TRBV12-4|TRBD1|TRBJ1-1
TGTGCCAGCAGTCCAGGGACAGGGAACACTGAAGCTTTCTTT
CASSPGTGNTEAFF
>few|TRBV10-1|.|TRBJ2-3
TGCGCCAGCAGCTCCGGAGCGCGGGGCACAGATACGCAGTATTTT
CASSSGARGTDTQYF
>.|TRBV4-1|TRBD2|TRBJ2-1
TGCGCCAACAGCCAAGAAAGCGGGAGAGGCTACAATGAGCAGTTCTTC
CANSQESGRGYNEQFF
>many|TRBV4-2|TRBD1|TRBJ1-2
TGTGCCAGCAGCCAAGATGTGGGGACAGGGTCAAACTATGGCTACACCTTC
CASSQDVGTGSNYGYTF
>.|TRBV15|TRBD1|TRBJ1-6
TGTGCCACCAGCAGAGCCCCCCCCGGGACAGATAATTCACCCCTCCACTTT
CATSRAPPGTDNSPLHF
>.|TRBV6-5|TRBD2|TRBJ2-3
TGTGCCAGCAGTCACCTTCGGAGCGGGAGGGTCGTTGGCACAGATACGCAGTGTTTT
CASSHLRSGRVVGTDTQCF
>few|TRBV21-1|.|TRBJ2-5
TGTGCCAGCAGCAAAAGAACCCGAGGTAGAGCGTCCCAAGAGACCCAGTACTTC
CASSKRTRGRASQETQYF
>once|TRBV19|.|TRBJ2-7
TGTGCCAGTGCCGTCGGGGTGGCATCCTACGAGCAGTACTTC
CASAVGVASYEQYF
>few|TRBV25-1|.|TRBJ2-7
TGTGCCAGCAGCCCAGGACCCGCAGGCGTGACAAGGGAGCAGTACTTC
CASSPGPAGVTREQYF
>.|TRBV28|.|TRBJ1-2
TGTGCCAGCAGTGGGGGGGGAGGCTATGGCTACACCTTC
CASSGGGGYGYTF